The rows below give T cell receptor beta chains drawn from one sample of a study of T cells in narcolepsy. Sequencing used immunoSEQ multiplex PCR; TCRdb keeps in-frame clones, though not all of them. The top ten clones hold more than 0.65% of a sample with tens of thousands of clones, about nine tenths of them seen once. Sequencing was done on a sample of CD45RA- memory CD4+ T cells from PBMCs. The receptors were gathered from a human donor with narcolepsy. The CDR3 runs from the conserved cysteine through the conserved F or W. Each record gives: J gene, V gene, clone size, D gene, CDR3 DNA, CDR3 protein. The D gene is left open where the match is weak. Where a row states a size, it is once, few, many or the class of an expanded clone; other rows omit it.

TRBJ2-7,TRBV2,-,TRBD2,TGTGCCAGCAGTGAACAGACTAGCGGGTCCTACGAGCAGTACTTC,CASSEQTSGSYEQYF
TRBJ1-5,TRBV28,-,-,TGTGCCAGCAAAAGCGGGAGTCAGCCCCAGCATTTT,CASKSGSQPQHF
TRBJ2-5,TRBV18,once,-,TGTGCCAGCTCAACAGACAGAAAGCCGACAGAGACCCAGTACTTC,CASSTDRKPTETQYF
TRBJ2-5,TRBV27,-,-,TGTGCCAGCAGTTTCTCAGCCCTACGACAAGAGACCCAGTACTTC,CASSFSALRQETQYF
TRBJ1-6,TRBV18,-,-,TGTGCCAGCTCACCATCTGAAAAGTTACCCCTCCACTTT,CASSPSEKLPLHF
TRBJ1-6,TRBV28,-,TRBD1,TGTGCCAGCAGTTCGTCCGGGACAGGGCTAGGTAATTCACCCCTCCACTTT,CASSSSGTGLGNSPLHF
TRBJ2-3,TRBV30,-,-,TGTGCCTGGAGTGTAACAGATACGCAGTATTTT,CAWSVTDTQYF
TRBJ1-4,TRBV19,-,-,TGTGCCACCAGTATAATTGGGGGCGCAGATGAAAAACTGTTTTTT,CATSIIGGADEKLFF
TRBJ2-7,TRBV7-8,-,TRBD1,TGTGCCAGCAGCCAGTTGGGACAGGGGGGGGCCTACGAGCAGTACTTC,CASSQLGQGGAYEQYF
TRBJ1-3,TRBV7-8,-,-,TGTGCCAGCAGCCTAGCGGGGAACACTGGAAACACCATATATTTT,CASSLAGNTGNTIYF
TRBJ2-3,TRBV4-1,once,-,TGCGCCAGCACCCTCCGGGGTAGCGGAACAGATACGCAGTATTTT,CASTLRGSGTDTQYF
TRBJ2-6,TRBV27,-,-,TGTGCCAGCAGGGGGTTGTCTGCTGGGGCCAACGTCCTGACTTTC,CASRGLSAGANVLTF
TRBJ2-1,TRBV4-3,-,TRBD2,TGCGCCAGCAGCCAAGACACGGCGGGAGTTCTTTTCTTC,CASSQDTAGVLFF
TRBJ1-3,TRBV19,once,-,TGTGCCAGTAGTACCGTAAGCTCTGGAAACACCATATATTTT,CASSTVSSGNTIYF
TRBJ1-5,TRBV7-2,-,-,TGTGCCAGCAGCTTAGACTCGAACTCCCGGCCCCAGCATTTT,CASSLDSNSRPQHF